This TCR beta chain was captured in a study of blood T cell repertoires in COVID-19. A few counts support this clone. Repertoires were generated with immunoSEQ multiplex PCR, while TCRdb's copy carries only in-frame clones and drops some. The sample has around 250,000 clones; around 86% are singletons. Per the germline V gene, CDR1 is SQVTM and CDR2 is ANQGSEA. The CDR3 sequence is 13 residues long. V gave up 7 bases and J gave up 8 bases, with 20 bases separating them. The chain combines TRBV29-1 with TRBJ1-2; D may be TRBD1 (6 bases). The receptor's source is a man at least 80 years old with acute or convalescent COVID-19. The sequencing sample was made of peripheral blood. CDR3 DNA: TGCAGCGCGGGGGACATTCCGGGTGAGGGCTACACCTTC. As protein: CSAGDIPGEGYTF.